This TCR beta chain was found in a study of T cells after yellow fever vaccination. Study results and limitations: The presence of abundant clonotypes contaminating from the bulk population was possible in FACS-sorted repertoires. There was a small share of clonotypes that showed up in both the CD4 and CD8 compartments.

In its sample, this clonotype was seen a few times. Its antigen remains unknown. Per germline, CDR1 MNHEY and CDR2 SVGAGI. The length of the CDR3 is 17 residues. Unmatched junction bases numbered 7, after V lost 6 bases and J lost 0 bases. It was through 5'RACE template switching that TCR cDNA was made, with a universal primer site and UMIs added. TCRdb re-analysed the 5' RACE reads in MiXCR, keeping a single row per CDR3 protein. This sample has 620,000 or so distinct CDR3 sequences; about 17% occur once, and the top ten carry 17%. This clonotype originated in a man aged 18-30 years who received the YFV17D yellow fever vaccine. The chain joins TRBV6-5 to TRBJ1-5; TRBD1 matches at 11 bases. The sample consisted of PBMCs, taken 5 to 6 days after the first yellow fever vaccination. The CDR3: CASSLGQGGYSNQPQHF. Written as DNA, the CDR3 is TGTGCCAGCAGCCTGGGACAGGGGGGTTATAGCAATCAGCCCCAGCATTTT.